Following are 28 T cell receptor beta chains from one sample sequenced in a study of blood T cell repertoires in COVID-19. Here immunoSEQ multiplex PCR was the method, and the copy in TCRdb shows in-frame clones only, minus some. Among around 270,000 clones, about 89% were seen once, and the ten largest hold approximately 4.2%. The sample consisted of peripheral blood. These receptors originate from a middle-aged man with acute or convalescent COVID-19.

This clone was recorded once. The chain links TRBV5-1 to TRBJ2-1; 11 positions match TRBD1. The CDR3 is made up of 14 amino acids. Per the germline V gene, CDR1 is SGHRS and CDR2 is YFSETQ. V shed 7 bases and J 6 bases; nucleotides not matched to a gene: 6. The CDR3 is CASHDGTGGNEQFF. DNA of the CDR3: TGCGCCAGCCATGATGGGACAGGGGGCAATGAGCAGTTCTTC.

DNA for the CDR3: TGCGCCAGCTTTGGAGGGCCCGGGAGCACTGAAGCTTTCTTT. The encoded protein is CASFGGPGSTEAFF. This chain connects TRBV5-1 to TRBJ1-1, with D hard to call. This CDR3 is 14 amino acids long. Trimming took 7 bases from V and 4 from J, leaving 17 bases between them. Germline CDR1 is SGHRS and CDR2 is YFSETQ.

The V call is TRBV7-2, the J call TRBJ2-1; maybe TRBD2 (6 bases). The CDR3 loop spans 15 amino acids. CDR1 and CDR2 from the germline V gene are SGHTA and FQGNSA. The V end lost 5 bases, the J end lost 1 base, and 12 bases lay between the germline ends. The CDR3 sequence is CASSLKRVSYNEQFF. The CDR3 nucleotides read TGTGCCAGCAGCCTAAAGCGGGTTTCCTACAATGAGCAGTTCTTC.

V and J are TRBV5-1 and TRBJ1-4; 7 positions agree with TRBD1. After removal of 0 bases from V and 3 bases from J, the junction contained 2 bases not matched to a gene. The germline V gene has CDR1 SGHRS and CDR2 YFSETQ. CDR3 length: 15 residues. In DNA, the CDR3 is TGCGCCAGCAGCTTGGACGGGACAGCTAATGAAAAACTGTTTTTT. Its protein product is CASSLDGTANEKLFF.

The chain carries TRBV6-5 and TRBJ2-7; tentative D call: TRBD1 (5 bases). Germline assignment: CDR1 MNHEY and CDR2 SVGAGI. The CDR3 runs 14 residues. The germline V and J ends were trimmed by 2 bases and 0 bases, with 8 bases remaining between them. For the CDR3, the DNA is TGTGCCAGCAGTTACAACCAGGGCTCCTACGAGCAGTACTTC. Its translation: CASSYNQGSYEQYF.

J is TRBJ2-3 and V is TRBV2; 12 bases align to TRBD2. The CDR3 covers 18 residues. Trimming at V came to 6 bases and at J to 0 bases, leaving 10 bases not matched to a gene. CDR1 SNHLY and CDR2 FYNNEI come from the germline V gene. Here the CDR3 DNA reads TGTGCCAGCAGAGCCGGGACTAGCGGGTTCCAAAGCACAGATACGCAGTATTTT. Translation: CASRAGTSGFQSTDTQYF.

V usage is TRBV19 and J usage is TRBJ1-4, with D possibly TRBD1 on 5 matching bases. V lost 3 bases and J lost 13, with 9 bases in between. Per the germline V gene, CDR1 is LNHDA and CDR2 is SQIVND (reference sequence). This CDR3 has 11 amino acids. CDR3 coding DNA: TGTGCCAGTAGTATGGGGCTCAGACTGTTTTTT. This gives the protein CASSMGLRLFF.

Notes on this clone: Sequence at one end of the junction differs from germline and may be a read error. The CDR3 spells CASSIRDTLF. CDR3 nucleotides: TGTGCCAGCAGTATTCGGGACACCCTCTTC. The V gene is TRBV2, the J gene TRBJ1-2, with D possibly TRBD1 on 6 matching bases. CDR1 is SNHLY, CDR2 FYNNEI, per germline. CDR3 length: 10 amino acids.

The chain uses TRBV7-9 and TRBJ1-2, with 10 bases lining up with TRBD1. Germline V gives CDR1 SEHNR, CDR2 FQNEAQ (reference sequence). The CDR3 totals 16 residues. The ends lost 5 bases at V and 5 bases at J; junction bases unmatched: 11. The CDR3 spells CASSTSRDRGLYGYTF. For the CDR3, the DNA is TGTGCCAGCAGCACTTCCCGGGACAGGGGCTTGTATGGCTACACCTTC. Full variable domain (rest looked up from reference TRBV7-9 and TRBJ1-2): DTGVSQNPRHKITKRGQNVTFRCDPISEHNRLYWYRQTLGQGPEFLTYFQNEAQLEKSRLLSDRFSAERPKGSFSTLEIQRTEQGDSAMYLCASSTSRDRGLYGYTFGSGTRLTVV.

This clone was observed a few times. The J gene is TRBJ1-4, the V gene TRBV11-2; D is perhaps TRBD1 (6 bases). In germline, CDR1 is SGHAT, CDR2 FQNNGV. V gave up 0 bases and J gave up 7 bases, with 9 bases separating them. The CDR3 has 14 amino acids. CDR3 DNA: TGTGCCAGCAGCTTAGACAGGGGCGGTGAAAAACTGTTTTTT. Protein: CASSLDRGGEKLFF.

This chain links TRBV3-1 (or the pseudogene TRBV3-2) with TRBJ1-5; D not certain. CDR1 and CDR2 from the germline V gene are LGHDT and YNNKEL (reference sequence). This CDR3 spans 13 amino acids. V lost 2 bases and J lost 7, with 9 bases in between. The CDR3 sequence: CASSQMVAQPQHF. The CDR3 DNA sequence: TGTGCCAGCAGCCAAATGGTGGCCCAGCCCCAGCATTTT.

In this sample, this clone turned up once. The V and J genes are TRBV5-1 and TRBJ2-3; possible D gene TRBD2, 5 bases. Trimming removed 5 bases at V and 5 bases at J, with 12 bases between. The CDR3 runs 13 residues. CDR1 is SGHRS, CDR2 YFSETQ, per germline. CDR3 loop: CASRDGVGDTQYF. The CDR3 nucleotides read TGCGCCAGCAGAGACGGGGTAGGAGATACGCAGTATTTT.

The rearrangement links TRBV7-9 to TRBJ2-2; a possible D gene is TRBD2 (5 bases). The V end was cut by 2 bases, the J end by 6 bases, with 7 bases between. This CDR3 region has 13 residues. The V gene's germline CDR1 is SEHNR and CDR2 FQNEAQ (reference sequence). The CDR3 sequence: CASSLQEAGELFF. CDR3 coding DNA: TGTGCCAGCAGCTTACAGGAGGCCGGGGAGCTGTTTTTT.

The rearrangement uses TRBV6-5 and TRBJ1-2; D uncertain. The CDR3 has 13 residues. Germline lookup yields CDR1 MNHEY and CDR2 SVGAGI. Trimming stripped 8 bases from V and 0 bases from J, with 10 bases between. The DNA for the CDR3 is TGTGCCAGCCACTCCCGGGCTAACTATGGCTACACCTTC. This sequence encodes CASHSRANYGYTF.

CDR3: CASSFGLAGNLYNEQFF. In DNA form, the CDR3 reads TGTGCCAGCAGCTTCGGACTAGCGGGGAACCTTTACAATGAGCAGTTCTTC. This chain joins TRBV5-4 and TRBJ2-1, with 12 bases matching TRBD2. The V segment lost 2 bases and the J segment 4 bases; nucleotides outside the gene matches: 7. The CDR3 extends over 17 amino acids. Germline CDR1 SGHNT, CDR2 YYREEE (reference sequence).

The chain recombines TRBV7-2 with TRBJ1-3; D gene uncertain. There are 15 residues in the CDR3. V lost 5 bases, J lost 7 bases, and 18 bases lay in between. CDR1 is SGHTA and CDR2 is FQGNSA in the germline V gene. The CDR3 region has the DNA TGTGCCAGCAGCCCTTCCTGGACCCCGGGGAACACCATATATTTT. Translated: CASSPSWTPGNTIYF.

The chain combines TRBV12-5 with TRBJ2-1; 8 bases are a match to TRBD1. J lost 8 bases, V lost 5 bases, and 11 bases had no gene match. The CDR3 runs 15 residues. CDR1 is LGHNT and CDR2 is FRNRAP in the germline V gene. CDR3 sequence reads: CASGPGQGNWDEQFF. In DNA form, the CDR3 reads TGTGCTAGTGGTCCCGGACAGGGAAATTGGGATGAGCAGTTCTTC.

The CDR3, as DNA: TGTGCCAGCAGCTTAGACGGCGGGGTAAACGAAAAACTGTTTTTT. Its translation is CASSLDGGVNEKLFF. The chain combines TRBV7-2 with TRBJ1-4, with unresolved D. In germline, CDR1 is SGHTA, CDR2 FQGNSA. CDR3 length: 15 residues. Trimming took off 1 base at V and 8 bases at J, with 14 bases between the two ends.

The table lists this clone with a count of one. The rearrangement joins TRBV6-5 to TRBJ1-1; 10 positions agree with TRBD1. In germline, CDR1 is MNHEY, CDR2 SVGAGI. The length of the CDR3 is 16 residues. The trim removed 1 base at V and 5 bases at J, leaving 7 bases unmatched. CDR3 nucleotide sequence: TGTGCCAGCAGTTACTTCGGGGACAGGGGAGGGACTGAAGCTTTCTTT. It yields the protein CASSYFGDRGGTEAFF.

The CDR3 coding sequence is TGCGCCAGCCGTCAGGACAGGGTCACCGGGGAGCTGTTTTTT. Its protein is CASRQDRVTGELFF. The chain links TRBV5-1 to TRBJ2-2; 8 nucleotides match TRBD1. The CDR3 totals 14 residues. From germline, CDR1 is SGHRS and CDR2 YFSETQ. Unmatched junction bases numbered 6, after V lost 7 bases and J lost 4 bases.

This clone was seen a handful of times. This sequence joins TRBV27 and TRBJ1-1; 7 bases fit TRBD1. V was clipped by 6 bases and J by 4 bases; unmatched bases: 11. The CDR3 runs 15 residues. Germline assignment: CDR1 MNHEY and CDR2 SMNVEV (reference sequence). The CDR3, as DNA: TGTGCCAGCAGGTCTCTAACAGGGGCGATCACTGAAGCTTTCTTT. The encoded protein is CASRSLTGAITEAFF.

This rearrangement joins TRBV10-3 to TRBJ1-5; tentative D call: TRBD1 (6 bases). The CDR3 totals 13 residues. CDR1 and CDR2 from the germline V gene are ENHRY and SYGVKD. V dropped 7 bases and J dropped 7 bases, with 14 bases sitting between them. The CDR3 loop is CAITGDLRQPQHF. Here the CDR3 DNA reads TGTGCCATCACAGGGGACCTGAGACAGCCCCAGCATTTT.

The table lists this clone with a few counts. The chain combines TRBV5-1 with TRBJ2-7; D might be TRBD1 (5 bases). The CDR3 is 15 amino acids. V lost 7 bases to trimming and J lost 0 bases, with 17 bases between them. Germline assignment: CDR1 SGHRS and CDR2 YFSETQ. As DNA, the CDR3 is TGCGCCAGCGGTACTACAGGATCGAGCTCCTACGAGCAGTACTTC. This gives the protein CASGTTGSSSYEQYF.

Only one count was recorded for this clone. CDR3 sequence reads: CASSFHPGRHEQYF. The CDR3, as DNA: TGTGCCAGCAGCTTTCACCCAGGGCGCCACGAGCAGTACTTC. The chain combines TRBV5-4 with TRBJ2-7; perhaps TRBD1 as D (5 bases). Germline lookup yields CDR1 SGHNT and CDR2 YYREEE (reference sequence). With 2 bases removed from V and 5 bases from J, the gap between germline ends came to 14 bases. The length of the CDR3 is 14 residues.

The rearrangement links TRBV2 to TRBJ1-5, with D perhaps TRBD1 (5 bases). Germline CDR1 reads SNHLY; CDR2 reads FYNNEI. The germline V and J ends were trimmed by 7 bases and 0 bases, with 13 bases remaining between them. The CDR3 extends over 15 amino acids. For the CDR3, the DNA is TGTGCCAGCAAGTTGACAGTTCTTAGCAATCAGCCCCAGCATTTT. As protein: CASKLTVLSNQPQHF.

CDR3 DNA: TGTGCTAGTGCAGTTATGAACACTGAAGCTTTCTTT. It specifies CASAVMNTEAFF. The chain combines TRBV12-5 with TRBJ1-1; unclear D gene. The V gene lost 7 bases and the J gene lost 0 bases, with 6 bases spanning the gap. This CDR3 has 12 residues. Germline CDR1 reads LGHNT; CDR2 reads FRNRAP. The whole variable domain, filled in from reference TRBV12-5 and TRBJ1-1, reads DARVTQTPRHKVTEMGQEVTMRCQPILGHNTVFWYRQTMMQGLELLAYFRNRAPLDDSGMPKDRFSAEMPDATLATLKIQPSEPRDSAVYFCASAVMNTEAFFGQGTRLTVV.

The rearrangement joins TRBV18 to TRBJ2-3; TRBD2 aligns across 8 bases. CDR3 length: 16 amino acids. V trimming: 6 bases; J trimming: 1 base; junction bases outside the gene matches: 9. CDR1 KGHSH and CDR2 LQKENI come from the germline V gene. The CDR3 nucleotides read TGTGCCAGCTCTCGCCTGCGAGCGGGGGGCACAGATACGCAGTATTTT. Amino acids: CASSRLRAGGTDTQYF.

In DNA, the CDR3 is TGTGCCAGCAGCAACAGGCGAGGCTACACCTTC. Encoded protein: CASSNRRGYTF. The chain combines TRBV21-1 with TRBJ1-2; TRBD1 was called by the table and not checked on the DNA. TRBV21-1 is shown as a pseudogene. The CDR3 is 11 amino acids.